The 22 T cell receptor beta chains below all came from one sample that was sequenced in a study of cytomegalovirus exposure and HLA in healthy donors. PCR involved 60 Vbeta and 13 Jbeta primers. The method was immunoSEQ multiplex PCR; TCRdb's version includes in-frame clones alone and lacks a portion of them. The sample has about 150,000 clones; roughly 77% are singletons. Sequencing was done on a sample of PBMCs. These receptor sequences come from a male donor in good health and CMV-seronegative.

This chain joins TRBV25-1 and TRBJ1-1; D perhaps matches TRBD1 (5 bases). The V and J ends lost 6 bases and 0 bases respectively, with 8 bases between them. This CDR3 has 13 amino acids. Germline loops: CDR1 MGHDK, CDR2 SYGVNS. CDR3 nucleotide sequence: TGTGCCAGCAGAGACAGATTGAACACTGAAGCTTTCTTT. Translated: CASRDRLNTEAFF.

The V and J genes are TRBV6-5 and TRBJ2-5; 8 bases fit TRBD1. The better agreement between TRBJ2-7 and the DNA end casts doubt on the J call. The germline gives CDR1 MNHEY, CDR2 SVGAGI. The CDR3 spans 14 residues. The DNA for the CDR3 is TGTGCCAGCAGCTCCGGGACAGGTCTCTACGAGCAGTACTTC. It encodes CASSSGTGLYEQYF.

This clone has just a few counts. This rearrangement joins TRBV7-9 to TRBJ2-1; D possibly corresponds to TRBD1 (9 bases). Trimming left V 5 bases short and J 4 bases short, with 18 bases between. Germline V CDR1 and CDR2: SEHNR, FQNEAQ (reference sequence). The CDR3 is 16 amino acids. The CDR3 loop is CASSSTGGGGYNEQFF. The CDR3 region has the DNA TGTGCCAGCAGCAGCACAGGGGGCGGGGGGTACAATGAGCAGTTCTTC.

This clone turned up a few times. The V call is TRBV4-1, the J call TRBJ2-5, with 14 nucleotides matching TRBD2. Per germline, CDR1 MGHRA and CDR2 YSYEKL. There are 16 residues in the CDR3. J gave up 5 bases and V 1 base, and 3 bases lay outside the gene matches. Here the CDR3 reads CASSQVGLAGGETQYF. The DNA for the CDR3 is TGCGCCAGCAGCCAAGTAGGACTAGCGGGGGGCGAGACCCAGTACTTC.

The gene calls are TRBV6-6 and TRBJ1-2, with D perhaps matching TRBD1 (6 bases). The CDR3 has 16 amino acids. With 4 bases removed from V and 2 bases from J, the gap between germline ends came to 17 bases. Germline lookup yields CDR1 MNHNY and CDR2 SVGAGI (reference sequence). CDR3 amino acids: CASSWYGDRWNYGYTF. CDR3 DNA sequence: TGTGCCAGCAGTTGGTATGGCGACAGGTGGAACTATGGCTACACCTTC.

This clone was observed a few times. The chain carries TRBV19 and TRBJ2-1; maybe TRBD2 (7 bases). Germline CDR1 and CDR2: LNHDA and SQIVND (reference sequence). The CDR3 runs to 15 residues. V was cut by 3 bases and J by 4 bases, with 13 bases left in between. The DNA for the CDR3 is TGTGCCAGTAGTATTGGCGGGGGCCAGTACAATGAGCAGTTCTTC. It codes for CASSIGGGQYNEQFF.

The chain carries TRBV23-1 and TRBJ1-6, with D possibly TRBD1 on 6 matching bases. TRBV23-1 is recorded as an ORF, its role being uncertain. The CDR3 runs 15 residues. The V and J ends lost 0 bases and 10 bases respectively, with 13 bases between them. The CDR3 DNA reads as TGCGCCAGCAGTCAATCGTGGGGGCTTGAATCACCCCTCCACTTT. It translates to CASSQSWGLESPLHF.

This chain connects TRBV29-1 to TRBJ2-1; D is perhaps TRBD2 (5 bases). Germline loops: CDR1 SQVTM, CDR2 ANQGSEA. This CDR3 is built from 14 residues. Trimming removed 6 bases at V and 0 bases at J, with 12 bases between. The CDR3, as DNA: TGCAGCGTAGAGCGGAGGAGCTCCTACAATGAGCAGTTCTTC. Residues: CSVERRSSYNEQFF.

V usage is TRBV5-5 and J usage is TRBJ1-1; D unclear. The CDR3 contains 13 residues. CDR1 is SGHKS, CDR2 YYEKEE, per germline (reference sequence). Trimming stripped 4 bases from V and 11 bases from J, with 18 bases between. The CDR3, as DNA: TGTGCCAGCAGCCTTACCTCATCACCGAGGGCTTTCTTT. As protein: CASSLTSSPRAFF. Looking up the rest from reference TRBV5-5 and TRBJ1-1 gives the full variable domain: DAGVTQSPTHLIKTRGQQVTLRCSPISGHKSVSWYQQVLGQGPQFIFQYYEKEERGRGNFPDRFSARQFPNYSSELNVNALLLGDSALYLCASSLTSSPRAFFGQGTRLTVV.

The chain couples TRBV14 to TRBJ2-7; the D gene is possibly TRBD1 (6 bases). V was cut by 4 bases and J by 4 bases, with 8 bases left in between. In germline, CDR1 is SGHDN, CDR2 FVKESK. CDR3 length: 12 residues. DNA of the CDR3: TGTGCCAGCAGCCCGACAGGTTACGAGCAGTACTTC. Translating gives CASSPTGYEQYF. The entire variable domain, with the rest obtained from reference TRBV14 and TRBJ2-7, is as follows: EAGVTQFPSHSVIEKGQTVTLRCDPISGHDNLYWYRRVMGKEIKFLLHFVKESKQDESGMPNNRFLAERTGGTYSTLKVQPAELEDSGVYFCASSPTGYEQYFGPGTRLTVT.

The chain has TRBV7-9 and TRBJ2-7, with no clear D. The V gene lost 2 bases and the J gene lost 2 bases, with 7 bases spanning the gap. This CDR3 is 13 amino acids long. CDR1 is SEHNR, CDR2 FQNEAQ, per germline (reference sequence). CDR3 nucleotide sequence: TGTGCCAGCAGCTTAAGTACTACCTACGAGCAGTACTTC. This encodes CASSLSTTYEQYF.

This clone came up a few times. This chain uses TRBV5-4 with TRBJ1-1; D call uncertain. Trimming pared 0 bases from V and 1 base from J, leaving 19 bases between. There are 18 residues in the CDR3. CDR1 and CDR2 (germline): SGHNT, YYREEE (reference sequence). CDR3 loop: CASSLDGGIRLGNTEAFF. Here the CDR3 DNA reads TGTGCCAGCAGCTTGGATGGCGGGATTAGGCTTGGGAACACTGAAGCTTTCTTT.

This chain joins TRBV15 and TRBJ2-5; 8 bases map to TRBD2. The J call may be in error: the DNA end matches TRBJ2-7 better. In germline, CDR1 is LNHNV, CDR2 YYDKDF (reference sequence). The CDR3 is 14 amino acids. The CDR3 nucleotides read TGTGCCACCAGCCTCCCGGGAGGGGGCTACGAGCAGTACTTC. Protein sequence: CATSLPGGGYEQYF.

There are a few counts of this clone. V usage is TRBV7-6 and J usage is TRBJ2-1; D is uncertain. Germline V lookup: CDR1 SGHVS, CDR2 FNYEAQ. Deletions cut 4 bases from V and 4 bases from J, with 8 bases between. The CDR3 is 13 residues long. The CDR3 nucleotides read TGTGCCAGCAGCTCCGACTGGTACAATGAGCAGTTCTTC. It encodes CASSSDWYNEQFF. The complete variable domain, with remaining parts taken from reference TRBV7-6 and TRBJ2-1, reads GAGVSQSPRYKVTKRGQDVALRCDPISGHVSLYWYRQALGQGPEFLTYFNYEAQQDKSGLPNDRFSAERPEGSISTLTIQRTEQRDSAMYRCASSSDWYNEQFFGPGTRLTVL.

V usage is TRBV9 and J usage is TRBJ2-3; D not resolved. Germline CDR1 and CDR2: SGDLS and YYNGEE. V lost 7 bases and J lost 0, with 15 bases in between. The CDR3 is 15 residues long. CDR3 bases: TGTGCCAGCGGAAGTGGGCACCCGAGCACAGATACGCAGTATTTT. This translates into CASGSGHPSTDTQYF.

This chain uses TRBV4-1 with TRBJ1-1; the match to TRBD1 covers 7 bases. Trimming took 6 bases from V and 0 from J; bases not matched to a gene: 4. Germline CDR1 is MGHRA and CDR2 is YSYEKL. The CDR3 runs 14 residues. In DNA form, the CDR3 reads TGCGCCAGCAGACGACAGGGTGTGAACACTGAAGCTTTCTTT. Its translation is CASRRQGVNTEAFF.

This rearrangement joins TRBV27 to TRBJ1-2; D not resolved. Germline lookup yields CDR1 MNHEY and CDR2 SMNVEV (reference sequence). CDR3 size: 14 residues. V lost 5 bases to trimming and J lost 7 bases, with 17 bases between them. The CDR3 protein is CASSPTTPPLGYTF. The CDR3 nucleotides are TGTGCCAGCAGTCCTACGACACCCCCGCTTGGCTACACCTTC.

The chain has TRBV5-8 and TRBJ2-1, with 13 bases aligning to TRBD2. The CDR3 is made up of 18 amino acids. The germline CDR1 and CDR2 sequences are SGHTS and YDEGEE. J was trimmed by 4 bases and V by 4 bases; bases with no gene match: 11. CDR3 nucleotides: TGTGCCAGCAGCCCCGGACTAGCGGGAGTGAGGATATACAATGAGCAGTTCTTC. Encoded protein: CASSPGLAGVRIYNEQFF.

The chain recombines TRBV5-1 with TRBJ2-5; no reliable D call. This CDR3 spans 14 amino acids. Germline CDR1 SGHRS, CDR2 YFSETQ. V shed 3 bases and J shed 0 bases, with 9 bases lying between them. The DNA of the CDR3 is TGCGCCAGCAGCTCCCAGAATTACCAAGAGACCCAGTACTTC. Encoded protein: CASSSQNYQETQYF.

This clone was seen just once. The chain couples TRBV2 to TRBJ1-2, with TRBD1 identical over 9 bases. Unmatched junction bases numbered 5, after V lost 5 bases and J lost 4 bases. From germline, CDR1 is SNHLY and CDR2 FYNNEI. This CDR3 spans 14 amino acids. CDR3: CASSTQGQGYGYTF. The CDR3 bases are TGTGCCAGCAGTACACAGGGACAGGGCTATGGCTACACCTTC.

V usage is TRBV19 and J usage is TRBJ2-6; D is unresolved. The CDR3 spans 16 residues. Germline CDR1 and CDR2: LNHDA and SQIVND (reference sequence). V gave up 4 bases and J gave up 0 bases, with 10 bases separating them. CDR3 in DNA: TGTGCCAGTAGTACACGACGGAGCTCTGGGGCCAACGTCCTGACTTTC. Translated, it gives CASSTRRSSGANVLTF.

J is TRBJ2-3 and V is TRBV7-8; TRBD2 is a possible D gene (6 bases). Trimming shortened V by 4 bases and J by 5 bases, and 19 bases separated the two germline ends. Germline V CDR1 and CDR2: SGHVS, FQNEAQ. The CDR3 totals 16 residues. The DNA of the CDR3 is TGTGCCAGCAGCTCCAGGGCTTTGGGGGGTAGAGATACGCAGTATTTT. Amino acid sequence: CASSSRALGGRDTQYF.